The sequence of this T cell receptor beta chain was determined in a study of blood T cell repertoires in COVID-19. At the level of the study: There were acute and convalescent COVID-19 samples, and they came from the United States, Italy and Spain. T cells, B-cell-depleted T cells, or PBMCs provided the cDNA or gDNA that served as material.

There are 16 residues in the CDR3. V shed 4 bases and J 14 bases; nucleotides not matched to a gene: 18. Germline CDR1 is MGHRA and CDR2 is YSYEKL. Recruitment covered 20 to 25 US areas and drew participants whose ages spanned roughly 18 to 100 years. Donors were grouped by their self-reported clinical history. Assay: immunoSEQ multiplex PCR; the TCRdb copy retains only in-frame clones and omits some. The table includes hundreds of thousands of clones, more than 75% detected once. Sequencing used PBMCs or T cells enriched from blood (not recorded which). This rearrangement joins TRBV4-1 to TRBJ2-1; 9 nucleotides line up with TRBD1. This TCR was recovered from a middle-aged woman with acute COVID-19. The CDR3 region has the DNA TGCGCCAGCAGCCGGAACCCGGGACAGGGAATGTCTGTTGAGTTCTTC. Amino acids: CASSRNPGQGMSVEFF.